What follows describes a single T cell receptor beta chain. Its antigen is unidentified. The data belong to a study of T cell responses to AZD1222 COVID-19 vaccine. The table came from immunoSEQ multiplex PCR; TCRdb's copy has only in-frame clones and leaves some out. This table holds about 130,000 clones, about 90% found once. The study's findings and limits: Clonal diversity may have been underestimated in mostly white British donors. Mapped onto spike, vaccine-associated CD4 TCRs spanned it and were dominant at 160-218 and 743-854.

This TCR was recovered from an adult in good health. Sequences were derived from peripheral blood, sampled on day 0 of AZD1222 vaccination.

Written as DNA, the CDR3 is TGTGCCAGCAGTGAACGAGCGGGGTTTCAGCCCCAGCATTTT. Amino acids: CASSERAGFQPQHF. This chain connects TRBV6-1 to TRBJ1-5; the D is unclear. Germline V gives CDR1 MNHNS, CDR2 SASEGT. This CDR3 region has 14 residues. The V end lost 2 bases, the J end lost 6 bases, and 11 bases lay between the germline ends.